The 30 T cell receptor beta chains below come from one sample, sequenced in a study of T cell changes during pregnancy in multiple sclerosis. The data were produced by immunoSEQ multiplex PCR, yet TCRdb's version contains in-frame clones alone and is incomplete. The sample includes some 25,000 clones, about 88% seen only once; the top ten take around 0.98%. This sample comprised CD4+ T cells from peripheral blood mononuclear cells, obtained in the second trimester of pregnancy. These TCRs come from a female donor in good health, enrolled as a control in a pregnancy study.

The rearrangement uses TRBV9 and TRBJ2-7; D might be TRBD1 (6 bases). There are 13 residues in the CDR3. CDR1 is SGDLS and CDR2 is YYNGEE in the germline V gene. Trimming took 3 bases from V and 3 from J, leaving 10 bases between them. The CDR3, as DNA: TGTGCCAGCAGCGGGACAGCTTTCTACGAGCAGTACTTC. Protein product: CASSGTAFYEQYF.

The gene calls are TRBV7-2 and TRBJ1-1, with 7 nucleotides matching TRBD1. V lost 3 bases and J lost 9; bases outside the gene matches: 7. Germline CDR1 reads SGHTA; CDR2 reads FQGNSA. CDR3 length: 13 amino acids. The CDR3 here is CASSLRDSFKAFF. The CDR3 nucleotides read TGTGCCAGCAGCTTGAGGGACAGCTTTAAAGCTTTCTTT.

This clone was observed a single time. V usage is TRBV7-3 and J usage is TRBJ2-1; possible D gene TRBD1, 5 bases. Germline V gene data show CDR1 as SGHTA and CDR2 as FQGTGA. CDR3 length: 14 amino acids. Trimming took off 2 bases at V and 9 bases at J, with 14 bases between the two ends. The CDR3 DNA reads as TGTGCCAGCAGCTTAGACCCCAGACAGACTGAGCAGTTCTTC. Amino acids: CASSLDPRQTEQFF.

The chain recombines TRBV18 with TRBJ2-2, with D possibly being TRBD1 (6 bases). The CDR3 has 16 amino acids. V was pared by 2 bases and J by 0 bases, with 10 bases between. Germline assignment: CDR1 KGHSH and CDR2 LQKENI. The CDR3: CASSPLTGSNTGELFF. Written as DNA, the CDR3 is TGTGCCAGCTCACCATTGACAGGATCGAACACCGGGGAGCTGTTTTTT.

This clone has just a few counts. The rearrangement joins TRBV28 to TRBJ1-6; D might be TRBD1 (6 bases). The CDR3 has 15 residues. The germline gives CDR1 MDHEN, CDR2 SYDVKM. The V gene lost 3 bases and the J gene lost 2 bases, with 8 bases spanning the gap. The CDR3 region is CASSFQGPYNSPLHF. The CDR3 region has the DNA TGTGCCAGCAGTTTCCAGGGGCCCTATAATTCACCCCTCCACTTT.

The chain links TRBV11-1 to TRBJ1-2, with D perhaps TRBD1 (5 bases). From germline, CDR1 is SGHAT and CDR2 FQDESV (reference sequence). V gave up 1 base and J gave up 5 bases, with 11 bases separating them. The CDR3 is 14 residues long. This chain's CDR3 is CASSLDRKSYGYTF. The DNA of the CDR3 is TGTGCCAGCAGCTTAGACAGGAAATCATATGGCTACACCTTC.

The chain uses TRBV18 and TRBJ2-3; 9 nucleotides line up with TRBD1. Trimming removed 3 bases from V and 3 bases from J; junction bases left unmatched: 4. Germline V gene data show CDR1 as KGHSH and CDR2 as LQKENI. The length of the CDR3 is 15 residues. CDR3 in DNA: TGTGCCAGCTCACCTGTACAGGGGGCTACAGATACGCAGTATTTT. Translating it yields CASSPVQGATDTQYF.

The CDR3: CASSFAGTGVDEQYF. The CDR3 region has the DNA TGTGCCAGCAGCTTCGCCGGGACAGGGGTAGACGAGCAGTACTTC. The gene calls are TRBV7-2 and TRBJ2-7; TRBD1 matches at 10 bases. This CDR3 comprises 15 residues. V shed 3 bases, J shed 5 bases, and the junction held 7 bases outside the gene matches. Per the germline V gene, CDR1 is SGHTA and CDR2 is FQGNSA.

CDR3 loop: CASSPIDRGPDSPLHF. The CDR3 DNA reads as TGTGCCAGCAGCCCCATAGACAGGGGGCCGGATTCACCCCTCCACTTT. The chain joins TRBV5-4 to TRBJ1-6; 10 positions match TRBD1. Trimming took 4 bases from V and 8 from J; bases not matched to a gene: 9. The germline V gene has CDR1 SGHNT and CDR2 YYREEE (reference sequence). CDR3 length equals 16 residues.

The rearrangement joins TRBV6-1 to TRBJ2-7; possible D gene TRBD1, 5 bases. This CDR3 contains 14 residues. Germline CDR1 and CDR2: MNHNS and SASEGT. Between the trimmed V and J ends, which lost 2 bases and 2 bases, there was a span of 10 bases. The CDR3 is CASSEQGAAYEQYF. CDR3 DNA sequence: TGTGCCAGCAGTGAACAGGGTGCCGCCTACGAGCAGTACTTC.

This chain joins TRBV19 and TRBJ2-3; D gene uncertain. Germline V gene data show CDR1 as LNHDA and CDR2 as SQIVND (reference sequence). Trimming removed 6 bases from V and 0 bases from J, with 13 bases in between. The CDR3 contains 15 residues. CDR3 region: CASRVQASSTDTQYF. CDR3 bases: TGTGCCAGTAGGGTCCAGGCCTCTAGCACAGATACGCAGTATTTT.

The chain combines TRBV18 with TRBJ2-1; 10 bases are a match to TRBD2. Germline CDR1 and CDR2: KGHSH and LQKENI. The junction had 10 bases not matched to a gene; V was cut back by 6 bases and J by 8 bases. The CDR3 runs 15 residues. The CDR3 reads CASSSSGRKFDEQFF. In DNA, the CDR3 is TGTGCCAGCTCGTCTAGCGGGAGAAAGTTCGATGAGCAGTTCTTC.

The chain has TRBV10-1 and TRBJ1-1; D gene ambiguous. The germline V and J ends were trimmed by 6 bases and 5 bases, with 13 bases remaining between them. The CDR3 length is 13 residues. CDR1 is WNHNN and CDR2 is SYGVQD in the germline V gene (reference sequence). The CDR3 DNA follows: TGCGCCAGCAGCCGATCCCCCGGGACTGAAGCTTTCTTT. Translated: CASSRSPGTEAFF.

The CDR3 sequence is CASSELAGVSTDTQYF. DNA of the CDR3: TGTGCCAGCAGTGAGCTAGCGGGAGTGAGCACAGATACGCAGTATTTT. The chain recombines TRBV6-4 with TRBJ2-3, with TRBD2 matching over 10 bases. V lost 3 bases, J lost 0 bases, and 3 bases stayed unmatched. Germline assignment: CDR1 MRHNA and CDR2 SNTAGT. The CDR3 sequence is 16 residues long.

V is TRBV6-6 and J is TRBJ2-3; 15 bases map to TRBD2. This CDR3 region has 16 residues. Germline trimming cut 6 bases from V and 4 bases from J; bases unmatched to any gene: 5. The germline gives CDR1 MNHNY, CDR2 SVGAGI (reference sequence). CDR3 DNA sequence: TGTGCCAGCAGCCGGACTAGCGGGAGGGGGGCAGATACGCAGTATTTT. Translation gives CASSRTSGRGADTQYF.

The CDR3 region is CASGLTSGEQYF. In nucleotides, the CDR3 is TGTGCCAGCGGGCTGACTAGCGGCGAGCAGTACTTC. This chain uses TRBV7-9 with TRBJ2-5, with 9 bases identical to TRBD2. The J call is uncertain, as TRBJ2-7 better fits the DNA end. There are 12 residues in the CDR3. Germline CDR1 and CDR2: SEHNR and FQNEAQ (reference sequence).

The V and J genes are TRBV4-2 and TRBJ2-4; 10 bases match TRBD2. CDR1 is LGHNA and CDR2 is YNFKEQ in the germline V gene. The junction had 6 bases not matched to a gene; V was cut back by 6 bases and J by 7 bases. This CDR3 has 14 residues. CDR3 loop: CASSPSAGGNIQYF. Written as DNA, the CDR3 is TGTGCCAGCAGTCCTTCAGCGGGAGGGAACATTCAGTACTTC.

The chain uses TRBV4-1 and TRBJ1-2, with 8 positions matching TRBD1. Trimming took 4 bases from V and 4 from J; bases not matched to a gene: 11. From germline, CDR1 is MGHRA and CDR2 YSYEKL. The CDR3 is made up of 16 amino acids. The CDR3, as DNA: TGCGCCAGCAGCCCCGTCCCTCAGGGGGCGTTCTATGGCTACACCTTC. This translates into CASSPVPQGAFYGYTF.

CDR3 residues: CASSGGWASGGRTDTQYF. CDR3 DNA: TGTGCCAGCAGTGGGGGGTGGGCTAGCGGGGGAAGGACAGATACGCAGTATTTT. The gene calls are TRBV25-1 and TRBJ2-3; TRBD2 matches 10 bases. The length of the CDR3 is 18 residues. CDR1 is MGHDK and CDR2 is SYGVNS in the germline V gene. After removal of 4 bases from V and 3 bases from J, the junction contained 13 bases not matched to a gene.

The gene calls are TRBV23-1 and TRBJ2-3; D is undetermined. TRBV23-1 is an ORF, and what it does is uncertain. V was pared by 0 bases and J by 2 bases, with 6 bases between. The CDR3 totals 14 residues. As DNA, the CDR3 is TGCGCCAGCAGTCAATCGTCCTCCACAGATACGCAGTATTTT. Translating gives CASSQSSSTDTQYF.

This rearrangement joins TRBV15 to TRBJ1-5; the D is unclear. This CDR3 is built from 16 residues. Germline V CDR1 and CDR2: LNHNV, YYDKDF (reference sequence). V dropped 0 bases and J dropped 2 bases, with 11 bases sitting between them. The CDR3 loop is CATSREGDMGNQPQHF. The CDR3 DNA is TGTGCCACCAGCAGAGAGGGAGATATGGGCAATCAGCCCCAGCATTTT.

The genes are TRBV5-4 and TRBJ1-6; 8 nucleotides align to TRBD1. Germline V gene data show CDR1 as SGHNT and CDR2 as YYREEE (reference sequence). V shed 0 bases, J shed 9 bases, and the junction held 8 bases outside the gene matches. The CDR3 has 16 residues. For the CDR3, the DNA is TGTGCCAGCAGCTTGGACAGGGGGACGATCGGTTCACCCCTCCACTTT. Protein sequence: CASSLDRGTIGSPLHF.

The chain carries TRBV7-9 and TRBJ2-2, with D unclear. Germline loops: CDR1 SEHNR, CDR2 FQNEAQ (reference sequence). V was cut by 2 bases and J by 2 bases, with 12 bases left in between. The CDR3 is 16 amino acids. The CDR3 nucleotides are TGTGCCAGCAGCTTACTTGTTGCAGGCAACACCGGGGAGCTGTTTTTT. Encoded protein: CASSLLVAGNTGELFF.

V gene TRBV28 combines with J gene TRBJ2-5; 11 bases agree with TRBD2. This CDR3 region has 13 residues. Germline loops: CDR1 MDHEN, CDR2 SYDVKM. CDR3 bases: TGTGCGGCAGGAGGACTAGCGGGAGAGACCCAGTACTTC. Translated: CAAGGLAGETQYF. Together with reference TRBV28 and TRBJ2-5, the CDR3 gives the full variable domain: DVKVTQSSRYLVKRTGEKVFLECVQDMDHENMFWYRQDPGLGLRLIYFSYDVKMKEKGDIPEGYSVSREKKERFSLILESASTNQTSMYLCAAGGLAGETQYFGPGTRLLVL.

This clone turned up a few times. Other DNA sequences within the sample encode an identical CDR3. The V gene is TRBV7-2, the J gene TRBJ1-5; D gene ambiguous. There are 14 residues in the CDR3. V dropped 5 bases and J dropped 4 bases, with 12 bases sitting between them. CDR1 and CDR2 (germline): SGHTA, FQGNSA. The CDR3 loop is CASSPTGGNQPQHF. As DNA, the CDR3 is TGTGCCAGCAGCCCTACTGGAGGGAATCAGCCCCAGCATTTT.

The V and J genes are TRBV5-6 and TRBJ1-2; 7 bases line up with TRBD1. CDR1 and CDR2 from the germline V gene are SGHDT and YYEEEE. V trimming: 4 bases; J trimming: 0 bases; junction bases outside the gene matches: 3. This CDR3 has 14 residues. This CDR3 reads CASSPQGANYGYTF. As DNA, the CDR3 is TGTGCCAGCAGCCCTCAGGGGGCTAACTATGGCTACACCTTC.

DNA of the CDR3: TGCGCCAGCAGCTCGGCCTCCGGGTTCCAAGAGACCCAGTACTTC. Amino acids: CASSSASGFQETQYF. The genes are TRBV5-1 and TRBJ2-5, with no clear D. V dropped 3 bases and J dropped 1 base, with 13 bases sitting between them. Germline CDR1 is SGHRS and CDR2 is YFSETQ. There are 15 residues in the CDR3.

The V call is TRBV28, the J call TRBJ2-1; 9 nucleotides align to TRBD2. Germline V gene data show CDR1 as MDHEN and CDR2 as SYDVKM. CDR3 length: 15 amino acids. Germline trimming cut 6 bases from V and 7 bases from J; bases unmatched to any gene: 10. The CDR3 sequence is CASRARAGGPNEQFF. For the CDR3, the DNA is TGTGCCAGCAGGGCTAGGGCGGGAGGGCCGAATGAGCAGTTCTTC. The full variable domain, its missing parts supplied by reference TRBV28 and TRBJ2-1, is DVKVTQSSRYLVKRTGEKVFLECVQDMDHENMFWYRQDPGLGLRLIYFSYDVKMKEKGDIPEGYSVSREKKERFSLILESASTNQTSMYLCASRARAGGPNEQFFGPGTRLTVL.

The chain is built from TRBV7-2 and TRBJ2-3; perhaps TRBD1 as D (5 bases). This CDR3 comprises 14 residues. CDR1 and CDR2 (germline): SGHTA, FQGNSA. V was shortened by 1 base and J by 6 bases, with 11 bases between the two germline ends. For the CDR3, the DNA is TGTGCCAGCAGCTTAGGGCTTAAGGGGGATACGCAGTATTTT. Its protein is CASSLGLKGDTQYF.

J is TRBJ1-1 and V is TRBV30; D remains ambiguous. The CDR3 length is 11 residues. V was cut by 3 bases and J by 1 base, with 3 bases left in between. Germline V gene lookup returns CDR1 GTSNPN and CDR2 SVGIG (reference sequence). The CDR3 bases are TGTGCCTGGAGACAGAACACTGAAGCTTTCTTT. Amino acids: CAWRQNTEAFF.